Each of the 19 T cell receptor beta chains below was sequenced from the same sample in a study of cytomegalovirus exposure and HLA in healthy donors. Primers for the PCR totalled 60 Vbeta and 13 Jbeta. Assay used: immunoSEQ multiplex PCR; TCRdb lists only in-frame clones, some missing. The top ten clones hold 1% to 1.5% of a sample with 110,000 or so clones, under 85% of them seen once. Sequences were obtained from PBMCs. These receptors were taken from a man aged 25 to 40 in good health and CMV-seronegative.

This clone was observed a few times. The chain recombines TRBV4-3 with TRBJ2-3, with a possible D match to TRBD2 (5 bases). Germline V gives CDR1 LGHNA, CDR2 YSLEER. This CDR3 spans 14 amino acids. Trimming pared 1 base from V and 4 bases from J, leaving 9 bases between. CDR3 sequence (DNA): TGCGCCAGCAGCCAAGCCCGGGGTGCAGATACGCAGTATTTT. It specifies CASSQARGADTQYF.

This rearrangement joins TRBV5-1 to TRBJ2-5; 8 bases fit TRBD1. The DNA end lines up better with TRBJ2-7; the J call may be wrong. The CDR3 extends over 16 amino acids. Germline V gene sequence: CDR1 SGHRS, CDR2 YFSETQ. As DNA, the CDR3 is TGCGCCAGCAGCTTGGCGTTCGGCAGGGGGCAGGACGAGCAGTACTTC. Amino acid sequence: CASSLAFGRGQDEQYF.

The chain employs TRBV9 and TRBJ1-2; possibly TRBD1 for D (5 bases). The germline CDR1 and CDR2 sequences are SGDLS and YYNGEE. The CDR3 runs 13 residues. Between the trimmed V and J ends, which lost 3 bases and 6 bases, there was a span of 12 bases. The CDR3 bases are TGTGCCAGCAGCGCAGGACACGGCGATGGCTACACCTTC. Translated: CASSAGHGDGYTF. The full variable domain, in which reference TRBV9 and TRBJ1-2 provide the parts outside the CDR3, is DSGVTQTPKHLITATGQRVTLRCSPRSGDLSVYWYQQSLDQGLQFLIQYYNGEERAKGNILERFSAQQFPDLHSELNLSSLELGDSALYFCASSAGHGDGYTFGSGTRLTVV.

This clone has just one count. J is TRBJ1-1 and V is TRBV5-1; 9 bases are a match to TRBD1. Germline CDR1 is SGHRS and CDR2 is YFSETQ. The ends lost 4 bases at V and 0 bases at J; junction bases unmatched: 7. The CDR3 extends over 16 amino acids. CDR3 region: CASSIGQGTMNTEAFF. The CDR3 DNA reads as TGCGCCAGCAGCATCGGACAGGGGACGATGAACACTGAAGCTTTCTTT.

This clone was found a few times. This chain links TRBV6-5 with TRBJ1-1; unclear D gene. Trimming stripped 8 bases from V and 1 base from J, with 8 bases between. The CDR3 is made up of 12 amino acids. Germline CDR1 reads MNHEY; CDR2 reads SVGAGI. The CDR3: CASQNRNTEAFF. The CDR3, as DNA: TGTGCCAGCCAAAACAGGAACACTGAAGCTTTCTTT.

V is TRBV6-5 and J is TRBJ2-7; a weak D match, TRBD2 (7 bases). Germline V gene lookup returns CDR1 MNHEY and CDR2 SVGAGI. The CDR3 contains 13 residues. Deletions cut 6 bases from V and 3 bases from J, with 12 bases between. In DNA form, the CDR3 reads TGTGCCAGCAGGAGAGGGGGGGACTACGAGCAGTACTTC. Its protein product is CASRRGGDYEQYF.

In the case of this clone: Its ends do not fully match the called genes, so a read error is possible. J is TRBJ2-3 and V is TRBV14; D unresolved. Germline V gene sequence: CDR1 SGHDN, CDR2 FVKESK. CDR3 length equals 12 residues. CDR3 sequence: CASSQVAIEIIF. Here the CDR3 DNA reads TGTGCCAGCAGCCAAGTTGCCATCGAGATAATTTTT.

This clone was detected only once. The V and J genes are TRBV7-2 and TRBJ2-3; D might be TRBD1 (6 bases). Per the germline V gene, CDR1 is SGHTA and CDR2 is FQGNSA. Trimming shortened V by 1 base and J by 2 bases, and 13 bases separated the two germline ends. The CDR3 loop spans 16 amino acids. CDR3 residues: CASSLGGTSFTDTQYF. DNA of the CDR3: TGTGCCAGCAGCTTAGGGGGGACATCCTTCACAGATACGCAGTATTTT.

This clone was detected only a few times. The chain employs TRBV11-3 and TRBJ2-4; D might be TRBD1 (6 bases). The CDR3 length is 13 residues. Germline values: CDR1 SGHNT, CDR2 YENEEA. V lost 5 bases to trimming and J lost 5 bases, with 10 bases between them. The CDR3 here is CASSVDRQNIQYF. The CDR3 region has the DNA TGTGCCAGCAGCGTGGACAGACAAAACATTCAGTACTTC.

This clone was counted only a few times. This rearrangement joins TRBV10-3 to TRBJ1-1; D is unresolved. This CDR3 region has 12 residues. Germline loops: CDR1 ENHRY, CDR2 SYGVKD. Trimming cost V 5 bases and J 3 bases, with 7 bases left between them. CDR3 loop: CAISREHTEAFF. The CDR3 region has the DNA TGTGCCATCAGTCGAGAGCACACTGAAGCTTTCTTT.

This chain connects TRBV15 to TRBJ2-1, with TRBD2 identical over 13 bases. V gave up 0 bases and J gave up 4 bases; unmatched junction bases: 3. Germline CDR1 LNHNV, CDR2 YYDKDF (reference sequence). The CDR3 is 17 amino acids. As DNA, the CDR3 is TGTGCCACCAGCAGAGACGGGGGACTAGCGGGGTACAATGAGCAGTTCTTC. Protein sequence: CATSRDGGLAGYNEQFF.

The chain links TRBV6-6 to TRBJ2-7; tentative D call: TRBD2 (7 bases). The germline V gene encodes CDR1 MNHNY and CDR2 SVGAGI (reference sequence). The CDR3 is 15 amino acids. Trimming took off 7 bases at V and 6 bases at J, with 22 bases between the two ends. The CDR3 DNA is TGTGCCAGCACCATAGGGGGGGCGGACTCCCTCGAGCAGTACTTC. Translating gives CASTIGGADSLEQYF.

In its sample, this clone was seen a few times. This rearrangement joins TRBV25-1 to TRBJ2-2, with D unresolved. The CDR3 is 14 amino acids. Germline loops: CDR1 MGHDK, CDR2 SYGVNS. The V gene lost 2 bases and the J gene lost 6 bases, with 10 bases spanning the gap. The CDR3 sequence: CASSEVLRAGELFF. The CDR3 DNA follows: TGTGCCAGCAGTGAAGTCCTCCGTGCCGGGGAGCTGTTTTTT.

V is TRBV5-1 and J is TRBJ2-7; TRBD1 agrees at 9 bases. This CDR3 is built from 14 residues. Germline-derived CDR1 and CDR2 are SGHRS and YFSETQ. Losses at the gene ends were 4 bases for V and 2 bases for J; bases not matched to a gene: 4. CDR3 DNA sequence: TGCGCCAGCAGCGACGGGACAGGGCCCTACGAGCAGTACTTC. It is translated as CASSDGTGPYEQYF. The full variable domain, with the rest looked up from reference TRBV5-1 and TRBJ2-7, is KAGVTQTPRYLIKTRGQQVTLSCSPISGHRSVSWYQQTPGQGLQFLFEYFSETQRNKGNFPGRFSGRQFSNSRSEMNVSTLELGDSALYLCASSDGTGPYEQYFGPGTRLTVT.

The sample holds a few counts of this clone. The gene calls are TRBV15 and TRBJ1-2; 7 nucleotides line up with TRBD1. CDR3 length: 14 amino acids. V dropped 5 bases and J dropped 5; count of bases not matched to a gene: 8. Germline CDR1 is LNHNV and CDR2 is YYDKDF (reference sequence). CDR3 region: CATSERTGDYGYTF. The CDR3 DNA reads TGTGCCACCAGCGAGAGGACAGGTGATTATGGCTACACCTTC.

The chain combines TRBV5-4 with TRBJ2-4, with no clear D. The CDR3 has 14 residues. CDR1 SGHNT and CDR2 YYREEE come from the germline V gene (reference sequence). The V end was cut by 0 bases, the J end by 2 bases, with 6 bases between. The CDR3 protein is CASSLDYTKNIQYF. In DNA form, the CDR3 reads TGTGCCAGCAGCTTGGACTACACCAAAAACATTCAGTACTTC.

The CDR3 is CAISRLAESNEQFF. The CDR3 nucleotides are TGTGCCATCAGCAGGCTAGCGGAAAGCAATGAGCAGTTCTTC. V and J are TRBV10-3 and TRBJ2-1, with 7 bases matching TRBD2. Germline CDR1 is ENHRY and CDR2 is SYGVKD. CDR3 size: 14 residues. J was trimmed by 6 bases and V by 6 bases; bases with no gene match: 8.

The J gene is TRBJ1-3, the V gene TRBV19; D is possibly TRBD1 (6 bases). Germline CDR1 and CDR2: LNHDA and SQIVND (reference sequence). The CDR3 is 14 amino acids. Trimming removed 5 bases at V and 9 bases at J, with 17 bases between. DNA of the CDR3: TGTGCCAGTAGTGAGGCGGACAGTCGTGTCACCATATATTTT. Its translation is CASSEADSRVTIYF.

V gene TRBV9 combines with J gene TRBJ2-3; 10 bases line up with TRBD2. Germline values: CDR1 SGDLS, CDR2 YYNGEE. The CDR3 spans 17 residues. Unmatched junction bases numbered 9, after V lost 0 bases and J lost 5 bases. In DNA form, the CDR3 reads TGTGCCAGCAGCGTAGCTGTAGCGGGAGGTTCAAGAGATACGCAGTATTTT. Amino acids: CASSVAVAGGSRDTQYF.